A selection of T cell receptor beta chains follows, all from one sample in a study of blood T cell repertoires in COVID-19. Data came from immunoSEQ multiplex PCR; TCRdb stores just in-frame clones and leaves some out. This table holds some 200,000 clones, 82% found once. Sequencing input: PBMCs or T cells enriched from blood (not recorded which). The receptors originated from a man aged 40-55 years who had recovered from COVID-19. Both conserved end residues are part of each CDR3. D genes are given only for firm matches. Clone sizes are given selectively: once, few, many, or a class where the clone is expanded.

.	TRBV4-2	TRBJ2-5	once	CASSHIKVSQTQYF	TGTGCCAGCAGCCATATCAAGGTTAGCCAGACCCAGTACTTC
.	TRBV5-1	TRBJ1-1	.	CASSTMAMNTEAFF	TGCGCCAGCAGCACTATGGCCATGAACACTGAAGCTTTCTTT
.	TRBV9	TRBJ1-2	.	CASSAGSNYGYTF	TGTGCCAGCAGCGCGGGTTCTAACTATGGCTACACCTTC
.	TRBV30	TRBJ1-5	.	CAWSAFSGTLAGWPQHF	TGTGCCTGGAGCGCCTTTTCCGGGACTCTGGCAGGGTGGCCCCAGCATTTT
.	TRBV12-3/TRBV12-4	TRBJ2-3	.	CASSLQGTDTQYF	TGTGCCAGCAGTTTGCAGGGCACAGATACGCAGTATTTT
TRBD2	TRBV6-2/TRBV6-3	TRBJ2-1	once	CASSWTSGRTSSYNEQFF	TGTGCCAGCAGTTGGACTAGCGGGAGGACTAGCTCCTACAATGAGCAGTTCTTC
TRBD1	TRBV29-1	TRBJ1-4	.	CSARGQGNEKLFF	TGCAGCGCACGGGGACAGGGTAATGAAAAACTGTTTTTT
.	TRBV1	TRBJ2-5	few	CTSSQDLTSGVEETQYF	TGCACCAGCAGCCAAGATTTGACTAGCGGGGTGGAAGAGACCCAGTACTTC
.	TRBV28	TRBJ1-2	.	CASSLATGWGYTF	TGTGCCAGCAGTTTGGCCACAGGGTGGGGCTACACCTTC
TRBD1	TRBV7-8	TRBJ2-7	.	CASSLDWTGHSYEQYF	TGTGCCAGCAGCTTAGATTGGACAGGGCACTCCTACGAGCAGTACTTC
TRBD1	TRBV28	TRBJ2-1	.	CASRPHGGQGANEQFF	TGTGCCAGCAGGCCCCACGGGGGACAGGGGGCAAATGAGCAGTTCTTC
TRBD2	TRBV11-2	TRBJ2-1	.	CASSLDYLRLAGAYNEQFF	TGTGCCAGCAGCTTAGACTACCTCAGACTAGCGGGAGCCTACAATGAGCAGTTCTTC
.	TRBV6-5	TRBJ1-1	.	CASSSVVLGGTEAFF	TGTGCCAGCAGTTCCGTTGTTCTGGGGGGCACTGAAGCTTTCTTT
.	TRBV24-1	TRBJ1-5	few	CATSDFPSLREGVSSNQPQHF	TGTGCCACCAGTGATTTCCCCTCGCTCCGTGAAGGGGTTAGCTCCAATCAGCCCCAGCATTTT
.	TRBV6-5	TRBJ1-4	.	CASSPMGGMGEKLFF	TGTGCCAGCAGTCCGATGGGGGGTATGGGTGAAAAACTGTTTTTT
.	TRBV5-1	TRBJ2-2	.	CASSSWGPENTGELFF	TGCGCCAGCAGCTCCTGGGGGCCCGAGAACACCGGGGAGCTGTTTTTT
.	TRBV15	TRBJ2-1	few	CATSRGSEPNNEQFF	TGTGCCACCAGCAGAGGAAGCGAACCGAACAATGAGCAGTTCTTC
TRBD1	TRBV13	TRBJ2-2	.	CASSLGTGGTGELFF	TGTGCCAGCAGCTTAGGGACAGGGGGCACCGGGGAGCTGTTTTTT
.	TRBV19	TRBJ2-1	.	CASSIGLAYNEQFF	TGTGCCAGTAGTATTGGGCTGGCATACAATGAGCAGTTCTTC
TRBD2	TRBV15	TRBJ2-1	.	CATSTGSGTWEQFF	TGTGCCACCAGCACCGGTAGCGGGACTTGGGAGCAGTTCTTC
.	TRBV7-9	TRBJ2-5	.	CASSLVSETQYF	TGTGCCAGCAGCCTTGTGTCGGAGACCCAGTACTTC
.	TRBV2	TRBJ1-1	.	CASSDGARTEAFF	TGTGCCAGCAGTGATGGGGCGCGGACTGAAGCTTTCTTT
TRBD1	TRBV10-3	TRBJ1-2	.	CAISLQGAGYGYTF	TGTGCCATCAGTCTACAGGGGGCAGGCTATGGCTACACCTTC
.	TRBV5-4	TRBJ2-1	.	CASSWDSGKNNEQFF	TGTGCCAGCAGCTGGGATAGCGGAAAAAACAATGAGCAGTTCTTC
.	TRBV5-6	TRBJ2-1	.	CASSLRLYSSYNEQFF	TGTGCCAGCAGCTTGAGGCTCTACAGCTCCTACAATGAGCAGTTCTTC
.	TRBV5-1	TRBJ1-1	.	CASSLETGWNTEAFF	TGCGCCAGCAGCTTAGAGACAGGTTGGAACACTGAAGCTTTCTTT
.	TRBV12-3/TRBV12-4	TRBJ1-2	.	CASSLQSNYGYTF	TGTGCCAGCAGCCTACAGAGCAACTATGGCTACACCTTC
TRBD2	TRBV5-6	TRBJ2-1	.	CASSFGLDSPFF	TGTGCCAGCAGCTTTGGACTAGATTCCCCGTTCTTC
TRBD2	TRBV24-1	TRBJ2-7	.	CATSPRGGPDGYEQYF	TGTGCCACCAGTCCCCGGGGGGGACCGGACGGCTACGAGCAGTACTTC
.	TRBV19	TRBJ1-1	.	CASSHGVGSEAFF	TGTGCCAGTAGTCACGGGGTTGGTTCTGAAGCTTTCTTT
TRBD2	TRBV7-2	TRBJ2-7	.	CASSLTVAGGTYEQYF	TGTGCCAGCAGCTTAACGGTCGCGGGGGGAACCTACGAGCAGTACTTC
TRBD1	TRBV7-7	TRBJ1-1	.	CASSRDRGTEAFF	TGTGCTAGCAGCCGGGACAGGGGTACTGAAGCTTTCTTT
.	TRBV2	TRBJ1-2	.	CASTGGPSYGYTF	TGTGCCAGCACGGGGGGCCCTAGCTATGGCTACACCTTC
.	TRBV19	TRBJ1-2	.	CASSLLQTGGYTF	TGTGCCAGTAGTCTCCTCCAGACAGGAGGCTACACCTTC
TRBD1	TRBV28	TRBJ2-7	.	CASSNRDRGQEQYF	TGTGCCAGCAGCAACCGGGACAGGGGGCAAGAGCAGTACTTC
TRBD2	TRBV5-1	TRBJ2-1	.	CASSLSAGGVYNEQFF	TGCGCCAGCAGCTTGTCAGCGGGAGGAGTCTACAATGAGCAGTTCTTC
.	TRBV7-2	TRBJ1-2	.	CASSWGPPDNYGYTF	TGTGCCAGCAGCTGGGGGCCCCCAGATAACTATGGCTACACCTTC
TRBD1	TRBV5-4	TRBJ1-2	once	CASSVRDREGYTF	TGTGCCAGCAGCGTCCGGGACAGGGAGGGCTACACCTTC
.	TRBV18	TRBJ1-5	.	CASSPRLRGGDQPQHF	TGTGCCAGCTCACCGCGACTTAGGGGTGGCGATCAGCCCCAGCATTTT
TRBD2	TRBV7-8	TRBJ2-2	once	CASSSLGGESTGELFF	TGTGCCAGCAGCTCCCTGGGAGGGGAGAGCACCGGGGAGCTGTTTTTT
TRBD1	TRBV6-5	TRBJ2-1	.	CASSTDRGSNEQFF	TGTGCCAGCAGCACCGACAGGGGGAGCAATGAGCAGTTCTTC
.	TRBV28	TRBJ1-5	.	CASSLWGQGQGQPQHF	TGTGCCAGCAGTTTATGGGGGCAGGGGCAGGGTCAGCCCCAGCATTTT
TRBD1	TRBV28	TRBJ1-3	many	CASSLIAGQAVSGNTIYF	TGTGCCAGCAGTTTAATTGCCGGACAGGCCGTCTCTGGAAACACCATATATTTT
TRBD1	TRBV5-6	TRBJ1-5	.	CASSPQGGMQPQHF	TGTGCCAGCAGCCCTCAGGGGGGAATGCAGCCCCAGCATTTT
.	TRBV11-2	TRBJ1-3	.	CASSFPQGAGNTIYF	TGTGCCAGCAGCTTTCCACAGGGAGCTGGAAACACCATATATTTT
.	TRBV19	TRBJ2-4	.	CASSIDQGRGNIQYF	TGTGCCAGTAGTATAGATCAAGGGCGAGGGAACATTCAGTACTTC
.	TRBV9	TRBJ1-1	.	CASSSNWGRGQNTEAFF	TGTGCCAGCAGCTCCAATTGGGGGCGGGGGCAGAACACTGAAGCTTTCTTT
.	TRBV9	TRBJ1-1	.	CASSPNTRGIEAFF	TGTGCCAGCAGCCCGAATACCAGGGGCATTGAAGCTTTCTTT
TRBD1	TRBV5-3	TRBJ2-3	.	CARSPHWTGGSTDTQYF	TGTGCCAGAAGCCCGCACTGGACAGGGGGTTCCACAGATACGCAGTATTTT
.	TRBV18	TRBJ1-6	few	CASSPEAGLNSPLHF	TGTGCCAGCTCACCAGAGGCGGGACTTAATTCACCCCTCCACTTT